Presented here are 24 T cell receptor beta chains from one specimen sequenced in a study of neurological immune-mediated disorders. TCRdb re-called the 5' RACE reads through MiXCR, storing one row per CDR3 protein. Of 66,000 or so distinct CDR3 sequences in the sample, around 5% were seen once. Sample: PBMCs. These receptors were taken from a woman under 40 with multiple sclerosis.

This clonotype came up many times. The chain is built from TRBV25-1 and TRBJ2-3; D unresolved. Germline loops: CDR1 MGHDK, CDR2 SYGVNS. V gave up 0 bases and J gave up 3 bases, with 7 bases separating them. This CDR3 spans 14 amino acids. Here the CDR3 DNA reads TGTGCCAGCAGTGAATATAGGGCGACAGATACGCAGTATTTT. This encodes CASSEYRATDTQYF.

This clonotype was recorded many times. CDR3 DNA: TGTGCCAGCCAAACCGGGACAGGATATAGCAATCAGCCCCAGAATTTT. This codes for CASQTGTGYSNQPQNF. This rearrangement joins TRBV21-1 to TRBJ1-5; the table's TRBD1 call for D was not verified on the DNA. TRBV21-1 is noted as a pseudogene. There are 16 residues in the CDR3.

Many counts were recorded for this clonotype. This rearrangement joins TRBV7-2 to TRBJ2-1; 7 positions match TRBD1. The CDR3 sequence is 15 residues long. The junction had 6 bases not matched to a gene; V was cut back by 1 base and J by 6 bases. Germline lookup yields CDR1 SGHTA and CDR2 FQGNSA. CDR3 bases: TGTGCCAGCAGCTTAGTCGTACAGGGGTCCAATGAGCAGTTCTTC. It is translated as CASSLVVQGSNEQFF.

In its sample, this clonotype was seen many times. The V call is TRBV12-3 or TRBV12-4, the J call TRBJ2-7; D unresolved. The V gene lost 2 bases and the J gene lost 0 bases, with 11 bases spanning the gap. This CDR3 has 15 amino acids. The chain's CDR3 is CASSLLGYPSYEQYF. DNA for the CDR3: TGTGCCAGCAGTTTACTGGGCTACCCCTCCTACGAGCAGTACTTC.

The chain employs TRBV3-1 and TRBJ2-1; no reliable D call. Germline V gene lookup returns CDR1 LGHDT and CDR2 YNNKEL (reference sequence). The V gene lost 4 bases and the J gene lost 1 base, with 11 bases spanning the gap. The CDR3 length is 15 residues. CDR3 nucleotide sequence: TGTGCCAGCAGCCCCTATAGGAGATCCTACAATGAGCAGTTCTTC. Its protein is CASSPYRRSYNEQFF.

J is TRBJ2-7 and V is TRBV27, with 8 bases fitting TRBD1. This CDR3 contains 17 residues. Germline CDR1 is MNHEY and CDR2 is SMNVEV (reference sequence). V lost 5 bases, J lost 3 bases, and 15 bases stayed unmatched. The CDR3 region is CASSPRDRSFPGYEQYF. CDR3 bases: TGTGCCAGCAGTCCCCGGGACAGGTCTTTCCCTGGCTACGAGCAGTACTTC.

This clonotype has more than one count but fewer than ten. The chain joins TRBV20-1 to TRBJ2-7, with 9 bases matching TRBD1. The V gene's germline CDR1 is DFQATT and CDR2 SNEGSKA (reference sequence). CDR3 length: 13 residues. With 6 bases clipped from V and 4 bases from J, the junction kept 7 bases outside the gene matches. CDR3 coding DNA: TGCAGTGCCAGGATAGACAGGGGGTACGAGCAGTACTTC. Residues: CSARIDRGYEQYF.

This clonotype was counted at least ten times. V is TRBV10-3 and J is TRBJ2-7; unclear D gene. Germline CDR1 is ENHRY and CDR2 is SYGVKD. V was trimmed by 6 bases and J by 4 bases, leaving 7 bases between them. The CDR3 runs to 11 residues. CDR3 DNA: TGTGCCATCAGGGAATATTACGAGCAGTACTTC. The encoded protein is CAIREYYEQYF.

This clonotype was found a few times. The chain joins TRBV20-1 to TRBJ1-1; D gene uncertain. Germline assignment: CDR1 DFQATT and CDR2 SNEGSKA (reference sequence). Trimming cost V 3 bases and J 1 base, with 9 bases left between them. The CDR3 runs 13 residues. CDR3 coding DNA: TGCAGTGCTAGTGCCGCGAGGAACACTGAAGCTTTCTTT. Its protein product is CSASAARNTEAFF.

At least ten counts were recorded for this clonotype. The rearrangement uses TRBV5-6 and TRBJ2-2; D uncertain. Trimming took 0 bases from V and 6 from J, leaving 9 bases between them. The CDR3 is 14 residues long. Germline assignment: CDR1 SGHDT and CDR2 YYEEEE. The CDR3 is CASSLVSSSGELFF. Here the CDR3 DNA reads TGTGCCAGCAGCTTGGTTTCAAGTTCCGGGGAGCTGTTTTTT.

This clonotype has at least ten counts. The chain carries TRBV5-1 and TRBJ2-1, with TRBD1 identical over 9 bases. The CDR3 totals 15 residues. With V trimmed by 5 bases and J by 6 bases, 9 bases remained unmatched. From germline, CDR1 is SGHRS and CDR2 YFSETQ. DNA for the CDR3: TGCGCCAGCAGAACCGGGACAGGGACCCCCAATGAGCAGTTCTTC. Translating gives CASRTGTGTPNEQFF.

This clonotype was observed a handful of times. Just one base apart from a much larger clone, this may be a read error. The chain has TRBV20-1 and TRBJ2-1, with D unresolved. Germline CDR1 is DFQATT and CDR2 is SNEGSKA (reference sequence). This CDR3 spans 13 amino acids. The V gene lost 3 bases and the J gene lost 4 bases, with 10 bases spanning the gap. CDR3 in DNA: TGCAGTGCTAGGTGGGAAAGTTACAATGAGCAGTTCTTC. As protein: CSARWESYNEQFF.

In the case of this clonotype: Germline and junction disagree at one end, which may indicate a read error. CDR3 DNA: TGCAGTGCTAGCGTCCCGTGGACGGATAGCAATCAGCCCCAGAATTTT. As protein: CSASVPWTDSNQPQNF. This rearrangement joins TRBV20-1 to TRBJ1-5; D not resolved. This CDR3 spans 16 amino acids. Germline CDR1 and CDR2: DFQATT and SNEGSKA (reference sequence).

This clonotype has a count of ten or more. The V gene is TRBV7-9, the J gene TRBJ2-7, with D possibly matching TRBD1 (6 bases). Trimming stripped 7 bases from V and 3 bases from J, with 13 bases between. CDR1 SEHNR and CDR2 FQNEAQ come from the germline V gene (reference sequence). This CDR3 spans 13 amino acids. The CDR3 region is CASTRTALYEQYF. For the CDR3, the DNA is TGTGCCAGCACCCGGACAGCACTCTACGAGCAGTACTTC. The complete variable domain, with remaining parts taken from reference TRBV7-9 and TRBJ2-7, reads DTGVSQNPRHKITKRGQNVTFRCDPISEHNRLYWYRQTLGQGPEFLTYFQNEAQLEKSRLLSDRFSAERPKGSFSTLEIQRTEQGDSAMYLCASTRTALYEQYFGPGTRLTVT.

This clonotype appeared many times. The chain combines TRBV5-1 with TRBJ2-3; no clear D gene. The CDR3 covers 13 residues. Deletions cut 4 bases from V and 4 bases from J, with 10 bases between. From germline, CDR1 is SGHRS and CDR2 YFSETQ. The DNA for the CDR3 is TGCGCCAGCAGCCCCCTATATGCAGATACGCAGTATTTT. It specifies CASSPLYADTQYF.

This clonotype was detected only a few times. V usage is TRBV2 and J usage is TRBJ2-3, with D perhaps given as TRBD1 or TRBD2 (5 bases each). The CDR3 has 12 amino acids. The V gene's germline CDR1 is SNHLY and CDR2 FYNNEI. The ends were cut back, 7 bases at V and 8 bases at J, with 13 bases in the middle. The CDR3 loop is CASTSTGGTQYF. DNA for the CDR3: TGTGCCAGCACTTCGACTGGGGGTACGCAGTATTTT.

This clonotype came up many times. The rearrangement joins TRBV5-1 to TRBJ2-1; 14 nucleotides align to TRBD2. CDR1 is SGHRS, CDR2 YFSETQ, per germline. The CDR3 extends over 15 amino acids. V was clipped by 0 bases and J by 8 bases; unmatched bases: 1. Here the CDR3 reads CASSLEGLAGDEQFF. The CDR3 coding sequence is TGCGCCAGCAGCTTGGAGGGACTAGCGGGGGATGAGCAGTTCTTC. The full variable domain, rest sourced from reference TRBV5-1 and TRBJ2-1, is KAGVTQTPRYLIKTRGQQVTLSCSPISGHRSVSWYQQTPGQGLQFLFEYFSETQRNKGNFPGRFSGRQFSNSRSEMNVSTLELGDSALYLCASSLEGLAGDEQFFGPGTRLTVL.

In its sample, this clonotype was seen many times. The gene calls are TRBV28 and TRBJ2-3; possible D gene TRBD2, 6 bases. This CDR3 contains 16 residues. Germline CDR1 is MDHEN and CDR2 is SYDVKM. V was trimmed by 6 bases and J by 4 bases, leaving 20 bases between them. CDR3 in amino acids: CASRPYPGREADTQYF. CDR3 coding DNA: TGTGCCAGCAGACCTTACCCCGGTAGGGAGGCAGATACGCAGTATTTT.

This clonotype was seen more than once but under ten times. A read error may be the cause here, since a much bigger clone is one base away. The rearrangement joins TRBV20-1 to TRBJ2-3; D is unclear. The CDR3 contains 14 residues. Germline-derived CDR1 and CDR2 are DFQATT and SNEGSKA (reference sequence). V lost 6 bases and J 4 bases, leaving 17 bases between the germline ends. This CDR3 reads CSADGPIIADTQYF. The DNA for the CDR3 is TGCAGTGCCGATGGGCCTATAATCGCAGATACGCAGTATTTT.

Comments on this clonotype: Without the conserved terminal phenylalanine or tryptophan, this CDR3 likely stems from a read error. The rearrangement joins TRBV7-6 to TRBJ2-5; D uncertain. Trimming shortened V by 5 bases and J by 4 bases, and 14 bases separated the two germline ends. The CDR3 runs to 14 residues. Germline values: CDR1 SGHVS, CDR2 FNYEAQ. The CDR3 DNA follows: TGTGCCAGCAGCCCGCCCGGCCCCACAGAGACCCAGTACATC. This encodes CASSPPGPTETQYI.

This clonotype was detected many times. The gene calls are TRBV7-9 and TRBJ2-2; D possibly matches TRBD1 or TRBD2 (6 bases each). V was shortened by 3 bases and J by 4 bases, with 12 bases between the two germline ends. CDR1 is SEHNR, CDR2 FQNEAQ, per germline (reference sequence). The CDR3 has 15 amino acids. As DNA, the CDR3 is TGTGCCAGCAGCTTGGAGGGGGGTGCCACCGGGGAGCTGTTTTTT. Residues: CASSLEGGATGELFF.

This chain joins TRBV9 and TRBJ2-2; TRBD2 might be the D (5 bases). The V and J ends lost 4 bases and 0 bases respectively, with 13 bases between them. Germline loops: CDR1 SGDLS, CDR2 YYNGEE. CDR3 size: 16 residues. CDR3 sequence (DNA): TGTGCCAGCAGCTCACTAGGAGGCGCGAACACCGGGGAGCTGTTTTTT. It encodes CASSSLGGANTGELFF.

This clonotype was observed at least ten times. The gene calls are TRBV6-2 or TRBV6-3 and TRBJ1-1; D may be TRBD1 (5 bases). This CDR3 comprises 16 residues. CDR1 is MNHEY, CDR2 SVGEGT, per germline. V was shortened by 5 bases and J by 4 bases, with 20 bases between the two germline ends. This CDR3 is CASSGNWGPIITEAFF. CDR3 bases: TGTGCCAGCAGTGGAAACTGGGGCCCCATCATCACTGAAGCTTTCTTT.

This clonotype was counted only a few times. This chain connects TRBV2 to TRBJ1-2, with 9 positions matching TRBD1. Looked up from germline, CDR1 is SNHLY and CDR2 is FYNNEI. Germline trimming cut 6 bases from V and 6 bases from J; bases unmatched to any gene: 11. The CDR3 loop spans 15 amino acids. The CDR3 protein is CASSPPEGTGHGYTF. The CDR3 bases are TGTGCCAGCAGCCCCCCCGAGGGGACAGGGCATGGCTACACCTTC.